The subject of this entry is one TCR beta chain. Its cognate antigen is unknown. This sample was taken from a study of memory CD4+ T cells and cytomegalovirus serostatus. General study points: Each of approximately 73 CMV-associated TCRbeta sequences occurred in one to five individuals.

The sort gate was single viable CD3+CD4+CD8-CD45RO+ cells for memory CD4+ T cells. Positive selection with CD4 microbeads enriched total CD4+ T cells. Sequencing used immunoSEQ multiplex PCR; TCRdb keeps in-frame clones, though not all of them. The profile shows more than 45,000 clones, 74% of them singletons. This CDR3 comprises 14 residues. Germline CDR1 is ENHRY and CDR2 is SYGVKD. V was shortened by 1 base and J by 7 bases, with 13 bases between the two germline ends. Specimen: memory CD4+ T cells from blood. This rearrangement joins TRBV10-3 to TRBJ1-2, with D uncertain. This clonotype was obtained from an adult in good health and CMV-seropositive. The CDR3 DNA follows: TGTGCCATCAGTGAGTTTGAGGTTAGCTCTGGCTACACCTTC. The encoded protein is CAISEFEVSSGYTF.